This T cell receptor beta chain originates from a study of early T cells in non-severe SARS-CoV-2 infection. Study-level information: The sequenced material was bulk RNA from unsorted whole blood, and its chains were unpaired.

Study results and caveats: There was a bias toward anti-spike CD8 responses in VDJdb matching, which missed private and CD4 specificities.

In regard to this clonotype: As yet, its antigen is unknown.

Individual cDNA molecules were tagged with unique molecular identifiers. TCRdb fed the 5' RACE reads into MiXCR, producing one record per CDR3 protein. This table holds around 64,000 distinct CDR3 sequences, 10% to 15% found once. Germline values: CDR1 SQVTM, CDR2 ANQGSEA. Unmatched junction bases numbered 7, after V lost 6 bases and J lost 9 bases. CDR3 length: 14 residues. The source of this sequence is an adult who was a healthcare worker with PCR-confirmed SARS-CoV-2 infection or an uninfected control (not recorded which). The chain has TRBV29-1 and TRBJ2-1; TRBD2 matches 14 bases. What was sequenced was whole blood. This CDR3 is CSVTGLAGVVEQFF. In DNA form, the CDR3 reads TGCAGCGTCACGGGACTAGCGGGAGTGGTTGAGCAGTTCTTC.